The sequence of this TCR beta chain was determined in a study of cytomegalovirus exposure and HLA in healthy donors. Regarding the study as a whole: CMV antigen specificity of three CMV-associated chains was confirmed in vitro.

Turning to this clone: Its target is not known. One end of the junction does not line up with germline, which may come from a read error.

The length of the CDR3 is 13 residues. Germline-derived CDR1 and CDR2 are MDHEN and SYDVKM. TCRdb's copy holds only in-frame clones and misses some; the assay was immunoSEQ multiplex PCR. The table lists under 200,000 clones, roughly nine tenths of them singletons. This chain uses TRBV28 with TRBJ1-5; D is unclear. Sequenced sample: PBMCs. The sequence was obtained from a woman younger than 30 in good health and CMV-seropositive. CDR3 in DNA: TGTGCCAGCAGCCCGAAGAATCTCGCAGAGCGGAATTTT. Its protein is CASSPKNLAERNF.